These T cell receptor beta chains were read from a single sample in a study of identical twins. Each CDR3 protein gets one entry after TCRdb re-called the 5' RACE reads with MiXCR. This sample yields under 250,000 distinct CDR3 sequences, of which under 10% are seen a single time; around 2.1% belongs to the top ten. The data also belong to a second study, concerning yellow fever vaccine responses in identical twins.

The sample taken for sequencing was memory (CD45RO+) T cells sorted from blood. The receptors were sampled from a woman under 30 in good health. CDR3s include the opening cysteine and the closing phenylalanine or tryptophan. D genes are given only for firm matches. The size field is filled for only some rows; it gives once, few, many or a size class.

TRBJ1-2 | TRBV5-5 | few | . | CASSLGGGKNYGYTF | TGTGCCAGCAGCTTAGGGGGGGGCAAAAACTATGGCTACACCTTC
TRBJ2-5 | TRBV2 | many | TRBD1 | CASSGDSQETQYF | TGTGCCAGCAGCGGGGACAGCCAAGAGACCCAGTACTTC
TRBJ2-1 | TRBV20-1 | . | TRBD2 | CSARDHGTSGGFKSYNEQFF | TGCAGTGCTAGAGACCACGGGACTAGCGGGGGGTTTAAGTCCTACAATGAGCAGTTCTTC
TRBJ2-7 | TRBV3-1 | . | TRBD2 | CASSQGLAGAGEQYF | TGTGCCAGCAGCCAAGGACTAGCGGGAGCGGGCGAGCAGTACTTC
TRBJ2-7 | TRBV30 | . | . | CAWNYAMGGYEQYF | TGTGCCTGGAACTACGCTATGGGTGGCTACGAGCAGTACTTC
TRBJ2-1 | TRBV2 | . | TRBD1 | CAIRTGTHNEQFF | TGTGCCATTAGGACAGGGACCCACAATGAGCAGTTCTTC
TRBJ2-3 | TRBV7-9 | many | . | CASSLERSTDTQYF | TGTGCCAGCAGCTTGGAAAGGAGCACAGATACGCAGTATTTT
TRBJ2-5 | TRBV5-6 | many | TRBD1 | CASSLGTGGQETQYF | TGTGCCAGCAGCTTGGGTACAGGGGGACAAGAGACCCAGTACTTC
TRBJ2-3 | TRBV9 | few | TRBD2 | CASTAGTSSTDTQYF | TGTGCCAGCACAGCGGGGACCTCTAGCACAGATACGCAGTATTTT
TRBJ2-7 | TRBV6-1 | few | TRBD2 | CASSRKPGLAGEQYF | TGTGCCAGCAGCCGTAAACCGGGACTAGCGGGCGAGCAGTACTTC
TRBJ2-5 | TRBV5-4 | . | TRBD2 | CASSLAAGGGRETQYF | TGTGCCAGCAGCTTGGCTGCGGGAGGGGGTCGAGAGACCCAGTACTTC
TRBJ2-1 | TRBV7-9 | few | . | CASSRRDTQTNEQFF | TGTGCCAGCAGCCGCCGGGACACTCAGACGAATGAGCAGTTCTTC
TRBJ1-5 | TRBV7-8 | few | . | CASSLGEHSNQPQHF | TGTGCCAGCAGCCTAGGAGAGCATAGCAATCAGCCCCAGCATTTT
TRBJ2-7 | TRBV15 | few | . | CATSRVRRANPSYEQYF | TGTGCCACCAGCAGAGTCAGGCGGGCGAATCCCTCCTACGAGCAGTACTTC
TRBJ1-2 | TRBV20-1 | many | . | CSIQRQKAGGGYTF | TGCAGTATCCAACGCCAAAAAGCTGGGGGTGGCTACACCTTC
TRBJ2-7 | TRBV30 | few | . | CASNKGIYEQYF | TGTGCCTCAAATAAAGGGATCTACGAGCAGTACTTC
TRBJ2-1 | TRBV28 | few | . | CASTGSWKNEQFF | TGTGCCAGCACCGGGAGTTGGAAAAATGAGCAGTTCTTC
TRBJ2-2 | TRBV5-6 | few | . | CASSPAPRGGELFF | TGTGCCAGCAGCCCGGCCCCCCGTGGCGGGGAGCTGTTTTTT
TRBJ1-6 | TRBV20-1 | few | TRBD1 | CSARDRVGSYNSPLHF | TGCAGTGCTAGGGACAGGGTTGGATCCTATAATTCACCCCTCCACTTT
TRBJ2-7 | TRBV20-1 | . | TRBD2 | CSVSSGSLYEQYF | TGCAGTGTTTCCAGCGGGAGCCTCTACGAGCAGTACTTC
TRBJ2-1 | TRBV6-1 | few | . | CASSSGRRSYNEQFF | TGTGCCAGCAGTAGCGGCCGTCGCTCCTACAATGAGCAGTTCTTC
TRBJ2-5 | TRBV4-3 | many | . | CASSQDRGFGQTQYF | TGCGCCAGCAGCCAAGATAGGGGGTTCGGGCAGACCCAGTACTTC
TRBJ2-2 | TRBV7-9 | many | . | CASSLMTDTGELFF | TGTGCCAGCAGCTTAATGACTGACACCGGGGAGCTGTTTTTT
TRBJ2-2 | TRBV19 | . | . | CASSIVSEHTGELFF | TGTGCCAGTAGTATCGTTTCAGAGCACACCGGGGAGCTGTTTTTT
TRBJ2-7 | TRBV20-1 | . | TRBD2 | CSATSGGDLYEQYF | TGCAGTGCTACGAGTGGGGGGGACCTCTACGAGCAGTACTTC